This passage covers 14 T cell receptor beta chains from one sample sequenced in a study of T cells in Graves' hyperthyroidism and ophthalmopathy. RNA transcripts were the template for amplifying TCR beta CDR3 regions. TCR CDR3 underwent first-round RT-PCR with the HTBI primer set. Via MiXCR, TCRdb re-called the multiplex PCR reads, giving one row per CDR3 protein. The data show about 620,000 distinct CDR3 sequences, 15% to 20% seen once. Source material: blood. The receptors were gathered from a woman between 25 and 40 years old with Graves' hyperthyroidism.

This clonotype showed up just a few times. CDR3 nucleotide sequence: TGTGCCAGCTCACCACCGGGAGGGAGGAGGACAGATACGCAGTATTTT. Translating gives CASSPPGGRRTDTQYF. V is TRBV18 and J is TRBJ2-3, with TRBD2 identical over 7 bases. With 0 bases clipped from V and 3 bases from J, the junction kept 6 bases outside the gene matches. This CDR3 has 16 amino acids. The germline V gene has CDR1 KGHSH and CDR2 LQKENI.

This clonotype was counted a few times. The chain couples TRBV15 to TRBJ2-1; the D is unclear. CDR3 length: 14 amino acids. The V and J ends lost 3 bases and 6 bases respectively, with 12 bases between them. The V gene's germline CDR1 is LNHNV and CDR2 YYDKDF (reference sequence). CDR3 in DNA: TGTGCCACCAGCAGTACAGAGACATTCAATGAGCAGTTCTTC. It specifies CATSSTETFNEQFF.

This chain uses TRBV27 with TRBJ1-5, with unresolved D. The CDR3 has 13 amino acids. Looked up from germline, CDR1 is MNHEY and CDR2 is SMNVEV (reference sequence). Trimming pared 9 bases from V and 4 bases from J, leaving 13 bases between. The CDR3 loop reads CASSIVANQPQHF. CDR3 nucleotides: TGTGCCAGTTCGATAGTAGCAAATCAGCCCCAGCATTTT.

This clonotype was counted many times. This chain uses TRBV12-3 or TRBV12-4 with TRBJ1-1; weak D call: TRBD1 (6 bases). The CDR3 is 14 residues long. Trimming took 11 bases from V and 1 from J, leaving 17 bases between them. The CDR3 bases are TGTGCCTCCCACGGGGGCGCGGGGAACACTGAAGCTTTCTTT. This codes for CASHGGAGNTEAFF.

The chain employs TRBV19 and TRBJ1-5; D is perhaps TRBD1 (6 bases). Trimming pared 8 bases from V and 5 bases from J, leaving 34 bases between. The CDR3 length is 20 residues. The germline V gene encodes CDR1 LNHDA and CDR2 SQIVND (reference sequence). The CDR3: CASCANPRINRELRDQPQHF. CDR3 DNA: TGTGCCAGTTGCGCCAACCCACGTATTAACAGGGAGCTCCGGGATCAGCCCCAGCATTTT.

This clonotype has more than one count but fewer than ten. The chain uses TRBV5-6 and TRBJ1-1; the D gene is possibly TRBD1 (6 bases). V was clipped by 1 base and J by 2 bases, with 12 bases between them. CDR1 and CDR2 from the germline V gene are SGHDT and YYEEEE. This CDR3 has 15 residues. The CDR3 DNA is TGTGCCAGCAGCTTGTTTGGGGGCGCAAACACTGAAGCTTTCTTT. Its translation is CASSLFGGANTEAFF.

The V call is TRBV11-2, the J call TRBJ2-2; 9 bases agree with TRBD1. V was clipped by 2 bases and J by 5 bases; unmatched bases: 3. CDR3 length equals 15 residues. CDR1 is SGHAT and CDR2 is FQNNGV in the germline V gene. Here the CDR3 reads CASSLRTGVTGELFF. CDR3 DNA: TGTGCCAGCAGCTTAAGGACAGGGGTTACCGGGGAGCTGTTTTTT.

The rearrangement uses TRBV5-6 and TRBJ2-1; D unresolved. Trimming shortened V by 3 bases and J by 0 bases, and 16 bases separated the two germline ends. This CDR3 has 17 amino acids. The germline V gene has CDR1 SGHDT and CDR2 YYEEEE. The CDR3 nucleotides are TGTGCCAGCAGCTCACCCGTGGTGGCGAGCTCCTACAATGAGCAGTTCTTC. This encodes CASSSPVVASSYNEQFF.

This clonotype came up many times. The rearrangement uses TRBV3-1 and TRBJ2-3, with a possible D match to TRBD2 (6 bases). This CDR3 region has 16 residues. Germline V gene data show CDR1 as LGHDT and CDR2 as YNNKEL (reference sequence). The V end was cut by 5 bases, the J end by 1 base, with 16 bases between. The CDR3 region has the DNA TGTGCCAGCAGCTACCCGGACCCTAGCGGCACAGATACGCAGTATTTT. Protein sequence: CASSYPDPSGTDTQYF.

This clonotype was seen a few times. The J gene is TRBJ2-2, the V gene TRBV20-1; possible D gene TRBD2, 6 bases. The length of the CDR3 is 14 residues. Germline CDR1 DFQATT, CDR2 SNEGSKA (reference sequence). Deletions cut 3 bases from V and 4 bases from J, with 12 bases between. In DNA, the CDR3 is TGCAGTGCTAGTGACCGGGAGTTCACCGGGGAGCTGTTTTTT. Translation gives CSASDREFTGELFF.

In this sample, this clonotype turned up once. A much larger clone lies one base from this, so it may be a read error. V and J are TRBV3-1 and TRBJ1-1; D unclear. The germline V gene encodes CDR1 LGHDT and CDR2 YNNKEL (reference sequence). The CDR3 runs 14 residues. CDR3 in amino acids: CAGSPASGNTEAFF. For the CDR3, the DNA is TGTGCCGGCAGCCCAGCTTCAGGGAACACTGAAGCTTTCTTT.

The chain combines TRBV4-3 with TRBJ2-2; 11 bases match TRBD1. Germline CDR1 is LGHNA and CDR2 is YSLEER. The J segment lost 7 bases and the V segment lost 5 bases, leaving 6 bases of the junction unmatched. This CDR3 has 15 amino acids. The CDR3 protein is CASSKGQGAVGELFF. CDR3 DNA: TGCGCCAGCAGCAAAGGACAGGGGGCGGTCGGGGAGCTGTTTTTT.

This clonotype has a handful of counts. The gene calls are TRBV3-1 and TRBJ1-6; tentatively, D is TRBD1 (5 bases). This CDR3 is 15 amino acids long. Looked up from germline, CDR1 is LGHDT and CDR2 is YNNKEL (reference sequence). Trimming removed 4 bases at V and 7 bases at J, with 14 bases between. The CDR3 reads CASSLQTGLNSPLHF. For the CDR3, the DNA is TGTGCCAGCAGCCTTCAAACAGGACTCAATTCACCCCTCCACTTT.

The V gene is TRBV7-2, the J gene TRBJ1-6, with a weak D call TRBD1 (5 bases). V dropped 3 bases and J dropped 8 bases, with 8 bases sitting between them. Looked up from germline, CDR1 is SGHTA and CDR2 is FQGNSA. CDR3 length: 13 amino acids. The CDR3 protein is CASSLQGHSPLHF. CDR3 nucleotides: TGTGCCAGCAGCTTGCAGGGCCATTCACCCCTCCACTTT.